This T cell receptor (beta chain) is from a study of shared clonotypes between healthy human individuals. Findings and caveats of the study: Exclusively blood specimens were collected; tissue repertoires likely differ.

About this clone itself: Its antigen remains unknown.

Using immunoSEQ multiplex PCR, the repertoire was profiled, and TCRdb retains in-frame clones only, with some absent. This sample has about a million clones, with 70% to 85% found just once. Between the trimmed V and J ends, which lost 5 bases and 3 bases, there was a span of 21 bases. In germline, CDR1 is SGHTA, CDR2 FQGNSA. The CDR3 contains 17 residues. This TCR came from a young man in good health. The chain recombines TRBV7-2 with TRBJ2-3, with D possibly being TRBD1 (7 bases). The specimen sequenced was memory CD4+ T cells sorted from blood. Subset denoted: CD45RA-negative fraction. The CDR3 region is CASSLTQGGRATDTQYF. The DNA for the CDR3 is TGTGCCAGCAGCCTCACCCAGGGGGGCAGGGCGACAGATACGCAGTATTTT.